The source of this T cell receptor beta chain is a study of identical twins. Study observations and caveats: Diverse VJ usage suggested most zero-insertion clonotypes were not invariant T cells.

Healthy Caucasian donors formed the entire cohort. CDR3 size: 15 residues. The germline V gene encodes CDR1 SGHTA and CDR2 FQGNSA. V lost 5 bases and J lost 0, with 13 bases in between. The table lists this clonotype with a few counts. Its target is not known. MiXCR was run by TCRdb on the 5' RACE reads, yielding one entry per CDR3 protein. Of about 530,000 distinct CDR3 sequences in the sample, around 15% were seen once. The sample also formed part of further work on yellow fever vaccine responses in identical twins.

This chain joins TRBV7-2 and TRBJ1-1, with a possible D match to TRBD1 (5 bases). The sample consisted of CD4+ T cells sorted from blood. This clonotype was sampled from a woman under 30 in good health. CDR3 bases: TGTGCCAGCAGCAGAAGACAGCTCATGAACACTGAAGCTTTCTTT. Its translation is CASSRRQLMNTEAFF.